The next 17 T cell receptor beta chains were all read from a single sample in a study of blood T cell repertoires in COVID-19. Sequenced by immunoSEQ multiplex PCR; TCRdb stores in-frame clones only, minus some. Of 150,000 to 200,000 clones in the sample, around 85% were seen once. The sample comprised peripheral blood. These receptors originate from a man in his fifties or sixties with acute or convalescent COVID-19.

The chain combines TRBV7-8 with TRBJ2-1, with 8 bases lining up with TRBD2. The trim removed 2 bases at V and 7 bases at J, leaving 10 bases unmatched. CDR1 and CDR2 from the germline V gene are SGHVS and FQNEAQ. The CDR3 contains 16 residues. DNA for the CDR3: TGTGCCAGCAGCTTAACGTCCGCGGGAGGTAGGAATGAGCAGTTCTTC. Translating gives CASSLTSAGGRNEQFF.

The chain couples TRBV6-5 to TRBJ2-1, with D possibly being TRBD2 (5 bases). V was clipped by 6 bases and J by 5 bases, with 11 bases between them. Per the germline V gene, CDR1 is MNHEY and CDR2 is SVGAGI. CDR3 length: 13 residues. CDR3 amino acids: CASRFTRDNEQFF. In DNA, the CDR3 is TGTGCCAGCAGGTTTACTAGGGACAATGAGCAGTTCTTC.

This clone has just one count. The chain combines TRBV10-3 with TRBJ2-1; D ambiguous. Germline V gene sequence: CDR1 ENHRY, CDR2 SYGVKD. The CDR3 contains 12 residues. Trimming took 4 bases from V and 7 from J, leaving 8 bases between them. CDR3 nucleotide sequence: TGTGCCATCAGTGCTAGGCGGAATGAGCAGTTCTTC. It codes for CAISARRNEQFF.

The gene calls are TRBV5-1 and TRBJ2-5, with 10 bases fitting TRBD2. There are 15 residues in the CDR3. V was pared by 0 bases and J by 6 bases, with 5 bases of the junction left unmatched. The germline V gene has CDR1 SGHRS and CDR2 YFSETQ. CDR3 protein: CASSLVASGSQTQYF. As DNA, the CDR3 is TGCGCCAGCAGCTTGGTAGCTAGCGGGAGTCAGACCCAGTACTTC.

The chain's CDR3 is CASTYDGDTEAFF. CDR3 in DNA: TGTGCCAGTACCTACGACGGGGACACTGAAGCTTTCTTT. The chain carries TRBV19 and TRBJ1-1; D uncertain. The CDR3 spans 13 residues. Germline V gives CDR1 LNHDA, CDR2 SQIVND (reference sequence). Trimming cost V 7 bases and J 3 bases, with 12 bases left between them.

The chain links TRBV24-1 to TRBJ2-3; the D gene is possibly TRBD1 (7 bases). Germline assignment: CDR1 KGHDR and CDR2 SFDVKD. Trimming took 2 bases from V and 0 from J, leaving 14 bases between them. This CDR3 comprises 17 residues. The CDR3 region is CATSDSPTGRSTDTQYF. Written as DNA, the CDR3 is TGTGCCACCAGTGATTCGCCGACAGGGAGGAGCACAGATACGCAGTATTTT.

The rearrangement links TRBV11-3 to TRBJ1-2; D unclear. The CDR3 has 13 residues. V was clipped by 5 bases and J by 4 bases, with 11 bases between them. The germline CDR1 and CDR2 sequences are SGHNT and YENEEA. CDR3 loop: CASSQLGGYGYTF. DNA of the CDR3: TGTGCCAGCAGCCAGCTTGGCGGCTATGGCTACACCTTC.

J is TRBJ1-5 and V is TRBV27; 8 positions agree with TRBD1. Germline loops: CDR1 MNHEY, CDR2 SMNVEV (reference sequence). The CDR3 is made up of 15 amino acids. Losses at the gene ends were 4 bases for V and 3 bases for J; bases not matched to a gene: 5. This chain's CDR3 is CASSSGQAINQPQHF. For the CDR3, the DNA is TGTGCCAGCAGTTCGGGACAGGCTATCAATCAGCCCCAGCATTTT.

The chain joins TRBV5-1 to TRBJ2-1, with D uncertain. Germline lookup yields CDR1 SGHRS and CDR2 YFSETQ. V lost 2 bases and J lost 5, with 5 bases in between. The CDR3 contains 12 residues. The CDR3 DNA follows: TGCGCCAGCAGCTTACAAGACAATGAGCAGTTCTTC. Translating gives CASSLQDNEQFF.

The chain links TRBV5-1 to TRBJ2-5, with 7 bases that match TRBD2. After removal of 3 bases from V and 2 bases from J, the junction contained 7 bases not matched to a gene. The V gene's germline CDR1 is SGHRS and CDR2 YFSETQ. The CDR3 covers 15 residues. The CDR3 DNA sequence: TGCGCCAGCAGCTCGGGGGAGGGGAGTCAAGAGACCCAGTACTTC. It yields the protein CASSSGEGSQETQYF.

The genes are TRBV7-2 and TRBJ1-3; D perhaps matches TRBD1 (6 bases). V dropped 0 bases and J dropped 4 bases, with 16 bases sitting between them. The CDR3 is 17 residues long. Germline V gene data show CDR1 as SGHTA and CDR2 as FQGNSA. CDR3 amino acids: CASSLARQGLGGNTIYF. The CDR3 nucleotides are TGTGCCAGCAGCTTAGCGAGGCAGGGGTTGGGAGGAAACACCATATATTTT.

This chain joins TRBV5-1 and TRBJ2-7; D is perhaps TRBD1 (6 bases). The length of the CDR3 is 16 residues. With 1 base removed from V and 7 bases from J, the gap between germline ends came to 21 bases. CDR1 is SGHRS and CDR2 is YFSETQ in the germline V gene. CDR3 coding DNA: TGCGCCAGCAGCTTGTATAGGACAGCCGGGACGGGGGAGCAGTACTTC. It yields the protein CASSLYRTAGTGEQYF.

The chain links TRBV5-1 to TRBJ1-6; 8 bases are shared with TRBD1. This CDR3 comprises 15 residues. With 3 bases clipped from V and 5 bases from J, the junction kept 4 bases outside the gene matches. CDR1 SGHRS and CDR2 YFSETQ come from the germline V gene. The CDR3 bases are TGCGCCAGCAGCTACACGGGACAGGATAATTCACCCCTCCACTTT. This codes for CASSYTGQDNSPLHF.

The chain uses TRBV6-5 and TRBJ1-1; TRBD1 might be the D (5 bases). This CDR3 has 14 amino acids. Germline lookup yields CDR1 MNHEY and CDR2 SVGAGI. V lost 2 bases and J lost 5, with 12 bases in between. As DNA, the CDR3 is TGTGCCAGCAGTTACACGGAGGGGAGGACTGAAGCTTTCTTT. This sequence encodes CASSYTEGRTEAFF.

The CDR3 region has the DNA TGTGCCAGCAGTCCACGGACTAGCGGTTGGAGGGAGCAGTTCTTC. The encoded protein is CASSPRTSGWREQFF. The chain links TRBV6-5 to TRBJ2-1; 10 nucleotides agree with TRBD2. Trimming cost V 5 bases and J 10 bases; bases outside gene matches: 11. CDR1 and CDR2 (germline): MNHEY, SVGAGI. This CDR3 comprises 15 residues.

Only a few counts were recorded for this clone. The chain carries TRBV28 and TRBJ2-7; TRBD1 aligns across 11 bases. From germline, CDR1 is MDHEN and CDR2 SYDVKM. V shed 6 bases, J shed 4 bases, and the junction held 8 bases outside the gene matches. CDR3 length: 15 amino acids. The chain's CDR3 is CASRPRDRGAYEQYF. CDR3 coding DNA: TGTGCCAGCAGACCCAGGGACAGGGGGGCTTACGAGCAGTACTTC.

The chain recombines TRBV28 with TRBJ1-5; D remains unclear. Trimming shortened V by 3 bases and J by 4 bases, and 7 bases separated the two germline ends. This CDR3 comprises 13 residues. The V gene's germline CDR1 is MDHEN and CDR2 SYDVKM. This chain's CDR3 is CASSFQINQPQHF. CDR3 coding DNA: TGTGCCAGCAGTTTCCAGATTAATCAGCCCCAGCATTTT.